This T cell receptor beta chain was identified in a study of T cell responses to AZD1222 COVID-19 vaccine. Overall study results and limits: Nearly half of spike-specific TCRs reportedly target variant regions that are unmutated in the B.1.351 and B.1.1.7 variants.

Profiled with immunoSEQ multiplex PCR; TCRdb holds only in-frame clones, not every one. The repertoire holds some 64,000 clones, with around nine tenths as singletons. In the case of this clone: Its antigen is unknown.

The V and J ends lost 2 bases and 8 bases respectively, with 12 bases between them. The length of the CDR3 is 14 residues. From germline, CDR1 is SNHLY and CDR2 FYNNEI. The sequencing used peripheral blood, collected 28 days after the second dose of the MenACWY control vaccine. This TCR derives from an adult who received the MenACWY meningococcal vaccine as a control. The chain employs TRBV2 and TRBJ1-4; D remains unclear. The CDR3 loop reads CASSEPEVDEKLFF. The CDR3 DNA follows: TGTGCCAGCAGTGAACCCGAGGTGGACGAAAAACTGTTTTTT.